The 9 T cell receptor beta chains in this list originate from one sample, sequenced in a study of Ad26.COV2.S vaccination and SARS-CoV-2 variants. The repertoire was sequenced with immunoSEQ multiplex PCR; TCRdb's copy has only in-frame clones and lacks some. Of fewer than 800,000 clones in the sample, about 89% were seen once. Treatment indicated: over 15 received Ad26.COV2.S at low or high dose, single or two shots; about five received placebo; per-sample allocation not given. Specimen acquisition occurred on day 63 following the initial vaccine or placebo injection. Sample: peripheral blood, taken in a trial of Ad26.COV2.S vaccine versus placebo. Every receptor here comes from a person aged 18-60 years who received the Ad26.COV2.S COVID-19 vaccine or a placebo.

The rearrangement uses TRBV7-9 and TRBJ2-1; a possible D gene is TRBD2 (6 bases). CDR1 and CDR2 from the germline V gene are SEHNR and FQNEAQ (reference sequence). The CDR3 contains 14 residues. V was pared by 3 bases and J by 7 bases, with 13 bases between. CDR3 bases: TGTGCCAGCAGCTTTATAGCGGCGGGGAATGAGCAGTTCTTC. This translates into CASSFIAAGNEQFF.

This chain uses TRBV5-6 with TRBJ1-1; D uncertain. This CDR3 has 17 residues. The V end was cut by 0 bases, the J end by 0 bases, with 15 bases between. Germline lookup yields CDR1 SGHDT and CDR2 YYEEEE. The CDR3: CASSLVGVALLNTEAFF. The CDR3 nucleotides read TGTGCCAGCAGCTTGGTCGGGGTAGCACTATTGAACACTGAAGCTTTCTTT.

This chain uses TRBV27 with TRBJ2-7; TRBD2 matches 8 bases. The CDR3 consists of 18 residues. Trimming at V came to 0 bases and at J to 8 bases, leaving 18 bases not matched to a gene. Germline-derived CDR1 and CDR2 are MNHEY and SMNVEV (reference sequence). CDR3 DNA sequence: TGTGCCAGCAGTTTATCGGTCGACGCGGGAGGTGGGGGTGCGAAGCAGTACTTC. This translates into CASSLSVDAGGGGAKQYF.

This clone was recorded a few times. The rearrangement joins TRBV5-1 to TRBJ2-1; 7 nucleotides align to TRBD1. CDR3 size: 16 residues. The trim removed 2 bases at V and 0 bases at J, leaving 5 bases unmatched. Germline CDR1 reads SGHRS; CDR2 reads YFSETQ. In DNA form, the CDR3 reads TGCGCCAGCAGCTTCGGGACAGCGAGCTCCTACAATGAGCAGTTCTTC. Encoded protein: CASSFGTASSYNEQFF.

This chain links TRBV29-1 with TRBJ1-1; 7 bases map to TRBD1. The CDR3 totals 11 residues. Trimming removed 7 bases from V and 2 bases from J; junction bases left unmatched: 1. Germline values: CDR1 SQVTM, CDR2 ANQGSEA. In DNA form, the CDR3 reads TGCAGCGGACAGGGTAACACTGAAGCTTTCTTT. It is translated as CSGQGNTEAFF.

The chain joins TRBV27 to TRBJ2-7; D not certain. The CDR3 runs to 17 residues. V dropped 0 bases and J dropped 0 bases, with 15 bases sitting between them. The germline V gene has CDR1 MNHEY and CDR2 SMNVEV (reference sequence). The CDR3 spells CASSLSIGRTYSYEQYF. CDR3 bases: TGTGCCAGCAGTTTATCGATTGGCAGGACCTACTCCTACGAGCAGTACTTC.

This sequence joins TRBV5-1 and TRBJ2-1; D might be TRBD1 or TRBD2, each matching 5 bases. Trimming pared 0 bases from V and 5 bases from J, leaving 12 bases between. This CDR3 region has 15 residues. CDR1 and CDR2 (germline): SGHRS, YFSETQ. The CDR3 nucleotides are TGCGCCAGCAGCTTGGGGGTTAGAGGGGACAATGAGCAGTTCTTC. This codes for CASSLGVRGDNEQFF. Variable domain in full (rest from reference TRBV5-1 and TRBJ2-1): KAGVTQTPRYLIKTRGQQVTLSCSPISGHRSVSWYQQTPGQGLQFLFEYFSETQRNKGNFPGRFSGRQFSNSRSEMNVSTLELGDSALYLCASSLGVRGDNEQFFGPGTRLTVL.

The J gene is TRBJ2-1, the V gene TRBV5-4; 10 bases map to TRBD2. Germline V CDR1 and CDR2: SGHNT, YYREEE (reference sequence). The CDR3 is made up of 16 amino acids. The junction had 9 bases not matched to a gene; V was cut back by 4 bases and J by 5 bases. CDR3 protein: CASSRHPSGGDNEQFF. CDR3 in DNA: TGTGCCAGCAGCCGACACCCAAGCGGGGGGGACAATGAGCAGTTCTTC.

DNA of the CDR3: TGTGCCTGGAGTGTTAGTCGGGGAAGATACAATGAGCAGTTCTTC. Its protein product is CAWSVSRGRYNEQFF. J is TRBJ2-1 and V is TRBV30; tentatively, D is TRBD2 (5 bases). Per germline, CDR1 GTSNPN and CDR2 SVGIG (reference sequence). V lost 0 bases and J 4 bases, leaving 13 bases between the germline ends. The CDR3 runs to 15 residues.